A single sample gave rise to the 7 T cell receptor beta chains below, sequenced in a study of tumor-infiltrating T cells and Merkel cell polyomavirus (dated by TCRdb to the late 2010s). Concerning the study at large: In Merkel cell carcinoma patients, the study investigated CD8+ T cells specific for the Merkel cell polyomavirus KLL epitope.

All patients' tumors stained robustly positive for Merkel cell polyomavirus Large T antigen by immunohistochemistry. Libraries came from the immunoSEQ multiplex PCR assay. TCRdb obtained this table from immuneACCESS and retained in-frame rearrangements with V and J assigned. These tables miss some clones; where compared with another copy, unresolved V genes account for less than half of the shortfall, and the remainder is unexplained. For this sample there are under 30,000 clones; 70% to 90% appear just once. The ten largest clones take up about 2.7% of the sample. Sample: lymph node tissue. The receptor source for this set is a man over 45 with Merkel cell carcinoma.

The gene calls are TRBV19 and TRBJ1-1; D is perhaps TRBD1 (6 bases). The CDR3 is made up of 16 amino acids. The V gene lost 5 bases and the J gene lost 0 bases, with 16 bases spanning the gap. Germline assignment: CDR1 LNHDA and CDR2 SQIVND (reference sequence). CDR3 protein: CASSARTGHLNTEAFF. The DNA for the CDR3 is TGTGCCAGTAGTGCCCGAACGGGACACTTGAACACTGAAGCTTTCTTT.

J is TRBJ2-7 and V is TRBV4-1; 9 bases are shared with TRBD1. Trimming removed 1 base from V and 0 bases from J; junction bases left unmatched: 4. This CDR3 comprises 16 residues. Germline CDR1 reads MGHRA; CDR2 reads YSYEKL. The CDR3 coding sequence is TGCGCCAGCAGCCAAGTCCTGACAGGGGGCTCCTACGAGCAGTACTTC. Translated, it gives CASSQVLTGGSYEQYF.

The chain links TRBV6-1 to TRBJ2-3; D gene uncertain. The CDR3 has 15 residues. V lost 1 base, J lost 0 bases, and 8 bases lay in between. Germline V gene data show CDR1 as MNHNS and CDR2 as SASEGT. The CDR3 bases are TGTGCCAGCAGTGAAGACAAACCTAGCACAGATACGCAGTATTTT. Translating gives CASSEDKPSTDTQYF.

This CDR3 is CASSPPSGRFYNEQFF. DNA for the CDR3: TGTGCCAGCAGTCCGCCAAGCGGGAGGTTCTACAATGAGCAGTTCTTC. V gene TRBV27 combines with J gene TRBJ2-1; 9 positions agree with TRBD2. CDR3 size: 16 residues. In germline, CDR1 is MNHEY, CDR2 SMNVEV (reference sequence). J gave up 3 bases and V 5 bases, and 8 bases lay outside the gene matches.

The gene calls are TRBV5-6 and TRBJ2-7; TRBD2 aligns across 8 bases. V shed 3 bases and J 2 bases; nucleotides not matched to a gene: 4. This CDR3 spans 14 amino acids. The germline CDR1 and CDR2 sequences are SGHDT and YYEEEE. The CDR3 sequence: CASSYPGLAYEQYF. The CDR3 nucleotides are TGTGCCAGCAGCTACCCGGGACTAGCCTACGAGCAGTACTTC.

V usage is TRBV30 and J usage is TRBJ1-1; no firm D call. Germline V gene lookup returns CDR1 GTSNPN and CDR2 SVGIG (reference sequence). The ends were cut back, 2 bases at V and 1 base at J, with 8 bases in the middle. The length of the CDR3 is 13 residues. The CDR3 DNA follows: TGTGCCTGGAGTTTTAGCAGGAACACTGAAGCTTTCTTT. It specifies CAWSFSRNTEAFF.

This chain links TRBV10-3 with TRBJ1-5; 8 nucleotides line up with TRBD1. Trimming at V came to 10 bases and at J to 2 bases, leaving 7 bases not matched to a gene. CDR1 is ENHRY, CDR2 SYGVKD, per germline. The CDR3 has 14 amino acids. CDR3 sequence (DNA): TGTGCCACGGGTGAACAGGGGGGCAATCAGCCCCAGCATTTT. This gives the protein CATGEQGGNQPQHF.